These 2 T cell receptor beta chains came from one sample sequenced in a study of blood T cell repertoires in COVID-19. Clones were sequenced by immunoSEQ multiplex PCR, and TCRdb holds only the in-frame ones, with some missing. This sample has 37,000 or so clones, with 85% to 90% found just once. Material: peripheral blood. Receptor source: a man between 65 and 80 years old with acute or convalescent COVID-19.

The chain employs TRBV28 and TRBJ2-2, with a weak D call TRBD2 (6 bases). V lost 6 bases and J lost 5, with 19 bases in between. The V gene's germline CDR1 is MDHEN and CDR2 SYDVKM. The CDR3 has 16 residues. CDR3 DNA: TGTGCCAGCAGGTCAAGCGGGCCTGGGGGAACCGGGGAGCTGTTTTTT. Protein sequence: CASRSSGPGGTGELFF.

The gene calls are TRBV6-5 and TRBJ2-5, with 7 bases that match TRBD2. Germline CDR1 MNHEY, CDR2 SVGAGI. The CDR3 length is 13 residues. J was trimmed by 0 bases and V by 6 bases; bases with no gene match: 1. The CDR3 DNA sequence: TGTGCCAGCAGCGGGGGGAACCAAGAGACCCAGTACTTC. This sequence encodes CASSGGNQETQYF.